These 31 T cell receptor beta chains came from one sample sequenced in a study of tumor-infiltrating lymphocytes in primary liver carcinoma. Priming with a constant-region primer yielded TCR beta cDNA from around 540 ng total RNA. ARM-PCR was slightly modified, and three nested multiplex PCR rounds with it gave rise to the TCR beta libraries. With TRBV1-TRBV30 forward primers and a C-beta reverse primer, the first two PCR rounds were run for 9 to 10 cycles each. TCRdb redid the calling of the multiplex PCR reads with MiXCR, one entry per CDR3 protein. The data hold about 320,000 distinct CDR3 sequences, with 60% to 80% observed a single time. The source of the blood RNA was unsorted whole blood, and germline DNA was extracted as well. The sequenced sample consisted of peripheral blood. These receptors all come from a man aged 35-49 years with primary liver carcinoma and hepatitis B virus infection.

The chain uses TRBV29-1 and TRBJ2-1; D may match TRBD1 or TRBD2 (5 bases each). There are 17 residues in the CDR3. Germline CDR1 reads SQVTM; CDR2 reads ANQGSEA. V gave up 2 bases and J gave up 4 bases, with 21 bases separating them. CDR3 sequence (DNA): TGCAGCGTTGAATGGCTCTCGGGGCAGGGCGGTTACAATGAGCAGTTCTTC. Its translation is CSVEWLSGQGGYNEQFF.

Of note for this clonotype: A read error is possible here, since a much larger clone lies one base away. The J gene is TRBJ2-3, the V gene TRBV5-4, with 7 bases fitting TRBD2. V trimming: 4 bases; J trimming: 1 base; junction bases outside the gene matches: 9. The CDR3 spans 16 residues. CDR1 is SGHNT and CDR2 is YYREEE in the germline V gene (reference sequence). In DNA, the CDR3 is TGTGCCAGCAGCATGGAGCGGGGCCGGGGCACAGATACGCAGTATTTT. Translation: CASSMERGRGTDTQYF. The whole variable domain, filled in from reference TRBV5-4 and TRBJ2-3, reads ETGVTQSPTHLIKTRGQQVTLRCSSQSGHNTVSWYQQALGQGPQFIFQYYREEENGRGNFPPRFSGLQFPNYSSELNVNALELDDSALYLCASSMERGRGTDTQYFGPGTRLTVL.

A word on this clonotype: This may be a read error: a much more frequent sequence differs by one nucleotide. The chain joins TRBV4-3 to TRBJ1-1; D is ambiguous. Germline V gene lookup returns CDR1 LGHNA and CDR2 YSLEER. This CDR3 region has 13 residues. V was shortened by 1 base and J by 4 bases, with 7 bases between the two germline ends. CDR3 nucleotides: TGCGCCAGCAGCCAAGGAAGGAGCACTGAAGCTTTCTTT. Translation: CASSQGRSTEAFF.

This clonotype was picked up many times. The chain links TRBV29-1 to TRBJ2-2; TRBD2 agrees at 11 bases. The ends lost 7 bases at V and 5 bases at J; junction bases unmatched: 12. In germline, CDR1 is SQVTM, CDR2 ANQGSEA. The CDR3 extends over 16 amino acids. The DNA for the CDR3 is TGCAGCGGGAGAATAGCGGGAGGGGTTCGGACCGGGGAGCTGTTTTTT. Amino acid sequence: CSGRIAGGVRTGELFF.

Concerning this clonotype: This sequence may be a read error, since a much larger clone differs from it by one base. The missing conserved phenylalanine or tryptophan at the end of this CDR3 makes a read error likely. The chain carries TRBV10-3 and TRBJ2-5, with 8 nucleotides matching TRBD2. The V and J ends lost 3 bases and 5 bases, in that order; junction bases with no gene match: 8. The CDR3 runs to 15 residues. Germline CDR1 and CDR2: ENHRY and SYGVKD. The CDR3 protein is CAISDPGGRRETQYL. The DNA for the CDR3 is TGTGCCATCAGTGACCCTGGCGGGAGGCGGGAGACCCAGTACCTC.

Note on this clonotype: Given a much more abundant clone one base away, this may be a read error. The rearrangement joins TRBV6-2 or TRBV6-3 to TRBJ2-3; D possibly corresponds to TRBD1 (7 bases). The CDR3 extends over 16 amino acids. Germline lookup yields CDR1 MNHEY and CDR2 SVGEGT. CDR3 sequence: CASSYALEGATDTHYF. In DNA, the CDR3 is TGTGCCAGCAGTTACGCATTGGAGGGGGCCACAGATACGCACTATTTT.

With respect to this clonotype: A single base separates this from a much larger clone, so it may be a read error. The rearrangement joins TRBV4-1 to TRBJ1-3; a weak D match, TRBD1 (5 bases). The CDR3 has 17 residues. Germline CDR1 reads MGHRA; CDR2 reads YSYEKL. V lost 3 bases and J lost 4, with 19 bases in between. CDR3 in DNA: TGCGCCAGCAGCCATGGGGCCGGTCTTATAGCCGGAAACACCATATATTTT. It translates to CASSHGAGLIAGNTIYF.

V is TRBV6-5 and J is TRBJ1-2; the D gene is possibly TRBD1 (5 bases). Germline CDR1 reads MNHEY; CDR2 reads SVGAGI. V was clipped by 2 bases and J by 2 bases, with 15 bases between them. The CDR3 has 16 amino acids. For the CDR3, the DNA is TGTGCCAGCAGTTACCCGTTCTCGGCAGGGAACTATGGCTACACCTTC. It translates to CASSYPFSAGNYGYTF.

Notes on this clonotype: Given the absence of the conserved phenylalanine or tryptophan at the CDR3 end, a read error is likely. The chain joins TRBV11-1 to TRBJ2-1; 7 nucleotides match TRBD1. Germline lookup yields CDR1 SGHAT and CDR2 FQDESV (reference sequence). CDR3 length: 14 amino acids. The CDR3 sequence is CASSRAQGWNEQFL. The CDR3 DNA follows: TGCGCCAGCAGTAGGGCACAGGGGTGGAATGAGCAGTTCCTC.

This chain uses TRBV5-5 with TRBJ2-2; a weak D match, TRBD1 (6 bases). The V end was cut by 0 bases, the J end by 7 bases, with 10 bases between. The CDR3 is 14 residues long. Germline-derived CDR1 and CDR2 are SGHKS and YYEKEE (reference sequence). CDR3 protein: CASSLVGASGELFF. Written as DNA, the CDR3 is TGTGCCAGCAGCTTGGTGGGGGCTAGCGGGGAGCTGTTTTTT.

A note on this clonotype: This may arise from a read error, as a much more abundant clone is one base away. The CDR3 DNA reads as TGTGCCAGCAGTGCCCAACTAGCGAGAGTTAATGAGCAGTTCTTC. Protein product: CASSAQLARVNEQFF. The chain uses TRBV6-1 and TRBJ2-1; 7 bases fit TRBD2. This CDR3 has 15 residues. V was pared by 4 bases and J by 7 bases, with 10 bases of the junction left unmatched. CDR1 is MNHNS and CDR2 is SASEGT in the germline V gene.

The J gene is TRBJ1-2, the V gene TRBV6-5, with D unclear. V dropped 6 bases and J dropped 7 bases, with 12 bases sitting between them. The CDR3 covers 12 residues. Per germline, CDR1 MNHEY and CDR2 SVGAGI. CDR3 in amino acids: CASRRDRCGYTF. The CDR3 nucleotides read TGTGCCAGCAGACGAGATAGATGTGGCTACACCTTC.

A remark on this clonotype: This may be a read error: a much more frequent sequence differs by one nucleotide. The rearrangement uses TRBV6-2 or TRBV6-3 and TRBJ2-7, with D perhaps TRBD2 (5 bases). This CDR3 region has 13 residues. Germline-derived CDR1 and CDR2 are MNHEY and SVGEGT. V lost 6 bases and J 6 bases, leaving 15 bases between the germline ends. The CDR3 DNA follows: TGTGCCAGCAGGGAAGAGGGTGGCTCCGAGCAGTACTTC. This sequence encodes CASREEGGSEQYF.

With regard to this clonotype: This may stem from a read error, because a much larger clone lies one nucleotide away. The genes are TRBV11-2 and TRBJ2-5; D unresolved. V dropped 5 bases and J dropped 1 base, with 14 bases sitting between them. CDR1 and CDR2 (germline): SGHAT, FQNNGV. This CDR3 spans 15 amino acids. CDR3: CASSNGRDTQETQYF. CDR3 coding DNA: TGTGCCAGCAGCAACGGTCGAGACACCCAAGAGACCCAGTACTTC.

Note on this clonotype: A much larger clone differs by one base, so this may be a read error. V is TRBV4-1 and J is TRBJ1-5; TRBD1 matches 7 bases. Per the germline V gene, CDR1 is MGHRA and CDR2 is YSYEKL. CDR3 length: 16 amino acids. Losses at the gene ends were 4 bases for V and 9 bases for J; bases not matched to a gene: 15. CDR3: CASSLDTGQIARPQHF. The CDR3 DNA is TGCGCCAGCAGCCTAGACACGGGACAGATTGCGAGGCCCCAGCATTTT.

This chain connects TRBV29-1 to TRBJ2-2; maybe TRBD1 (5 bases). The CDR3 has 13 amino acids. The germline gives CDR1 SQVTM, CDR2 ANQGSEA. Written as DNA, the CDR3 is TGCAACGCGGACACGGGGAACACCGGGGAGCTGTTTTTT. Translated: CNADTGNTGELFF.

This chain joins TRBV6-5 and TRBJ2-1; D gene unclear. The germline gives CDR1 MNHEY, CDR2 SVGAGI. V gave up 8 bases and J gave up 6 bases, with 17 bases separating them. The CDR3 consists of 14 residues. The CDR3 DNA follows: TGTGCCAGCGGGTCTAGTGGGTGGGTCAATGAGCAGTTCTTC. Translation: CASGSSGWVNEQFF.

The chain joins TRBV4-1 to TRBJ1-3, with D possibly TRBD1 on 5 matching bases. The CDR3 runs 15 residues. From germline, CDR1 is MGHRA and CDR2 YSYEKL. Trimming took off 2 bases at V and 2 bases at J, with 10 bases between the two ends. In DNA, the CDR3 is TGCGCCAGCAGCCAATGGCCGGGACCTGGAAACACCATATATTTT. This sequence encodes CASSQWPGPGNTIYF.

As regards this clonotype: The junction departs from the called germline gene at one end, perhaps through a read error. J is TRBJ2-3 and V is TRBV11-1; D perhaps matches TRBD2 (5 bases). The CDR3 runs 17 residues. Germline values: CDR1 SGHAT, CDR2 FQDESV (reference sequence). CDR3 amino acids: CTSGPMVVAGEADTQYF. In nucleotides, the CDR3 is TGTACCAGCGGCCCTATGGTGGTAGCAGGAGAAGCAGATACGCAGTATTTT.

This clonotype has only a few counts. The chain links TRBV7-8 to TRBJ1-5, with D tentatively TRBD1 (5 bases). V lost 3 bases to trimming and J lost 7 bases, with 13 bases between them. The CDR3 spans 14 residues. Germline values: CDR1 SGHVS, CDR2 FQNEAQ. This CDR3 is CASSFGQGAQPQHF. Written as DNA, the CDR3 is TGTGCCAGCAGCTTTGGTCAGGGCGCCCAGCCCCAGCATTTT.

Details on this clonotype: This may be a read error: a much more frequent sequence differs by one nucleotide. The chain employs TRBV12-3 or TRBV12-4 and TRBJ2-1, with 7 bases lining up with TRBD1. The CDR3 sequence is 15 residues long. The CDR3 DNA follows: TGTGTCAGCAGTTCTACAGGGGTGTCCTACAATGAGCAGTTCTTC. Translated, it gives CVSSSTGVSYNEQFF.

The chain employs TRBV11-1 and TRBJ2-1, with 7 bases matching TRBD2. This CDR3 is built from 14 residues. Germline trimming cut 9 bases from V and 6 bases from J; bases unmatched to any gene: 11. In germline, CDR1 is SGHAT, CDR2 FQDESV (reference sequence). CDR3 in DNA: TGTGCCAGGGGCTTAATAGGGAGGGTCAATGAGCAGTTCTTC. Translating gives CARGLIGRVNEQFF.

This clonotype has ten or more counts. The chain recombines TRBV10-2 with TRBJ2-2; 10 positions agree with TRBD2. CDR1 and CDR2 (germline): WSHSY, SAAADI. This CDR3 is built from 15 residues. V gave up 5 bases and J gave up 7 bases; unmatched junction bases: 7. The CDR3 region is CASSLAGGRDGELFF. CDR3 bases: TGCGCCAGCAGTTTAGCGGGAGGAAGGGACGGGGAGCTGTTTTTT.

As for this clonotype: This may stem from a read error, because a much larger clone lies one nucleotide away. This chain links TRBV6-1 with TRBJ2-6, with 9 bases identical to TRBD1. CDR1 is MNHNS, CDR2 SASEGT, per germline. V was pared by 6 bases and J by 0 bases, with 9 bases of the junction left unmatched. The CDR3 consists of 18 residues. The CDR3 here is CASRLEGTGSSGANVLTF. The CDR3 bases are TGTGCCAGCAGACTTGAGGGGACAGGGTCCTCTGGGGCCAACGTCCTGACTTTC.

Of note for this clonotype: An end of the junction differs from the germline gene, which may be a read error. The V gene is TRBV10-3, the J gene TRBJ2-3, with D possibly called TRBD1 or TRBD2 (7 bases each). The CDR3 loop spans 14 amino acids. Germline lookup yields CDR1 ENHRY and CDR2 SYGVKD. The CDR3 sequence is CASEAGRGTDMQYF. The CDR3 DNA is TGTGCTTCAGAAGCGGGAAGAGGGACAGATATGCAGTATTTT.

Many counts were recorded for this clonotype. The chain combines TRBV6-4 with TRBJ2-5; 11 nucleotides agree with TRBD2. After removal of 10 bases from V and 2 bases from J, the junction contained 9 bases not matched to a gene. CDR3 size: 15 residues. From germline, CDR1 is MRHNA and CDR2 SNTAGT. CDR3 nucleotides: TGTGCCACCCTAACTAGCGGGAGATTTCAAGAGACCCAGTACTTC. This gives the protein CATLTSGRFQETQYF.

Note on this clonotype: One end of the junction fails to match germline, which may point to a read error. The CDR3 region is CANSQDALLPTYNEQFF. As DNA, the CDR3 is TGCGCCAACAGCCAAGATGCGTTGCTCCCCACCTACAATGAGCAGTTCTTC. The chain couples TRBV4-2 to TRBJ2-1; D unresolved. Germline V gene lookup returns CDR1 LGHNA and CDR2 YNFKEQ. The CDR3 sequence is 17 residues long.

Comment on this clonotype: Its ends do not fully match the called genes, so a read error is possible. CDR3 residues: CTSSPSWRAGNTIYF. The CDR3 bases are TGTACCAGCAGTCCGAGCTGGAGGGCTGGAAACACCATATATTTT. J is TRBJ1-3 and V is TRBV6-1; D unresolved. The germline V gene has CDR1 MNHNS and CDR2 SASEGT. There are 15 residues in the CDR3.

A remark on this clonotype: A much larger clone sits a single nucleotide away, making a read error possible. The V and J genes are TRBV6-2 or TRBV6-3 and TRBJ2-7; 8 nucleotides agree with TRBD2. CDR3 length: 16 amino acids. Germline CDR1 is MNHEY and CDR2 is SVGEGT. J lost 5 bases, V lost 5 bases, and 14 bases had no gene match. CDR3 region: CASSILFSGIDNEQYF. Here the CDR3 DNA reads TGTGCCAGCAGTATCCTCTTTAGCGGGATTGACAACGAGCAGTACTTC.

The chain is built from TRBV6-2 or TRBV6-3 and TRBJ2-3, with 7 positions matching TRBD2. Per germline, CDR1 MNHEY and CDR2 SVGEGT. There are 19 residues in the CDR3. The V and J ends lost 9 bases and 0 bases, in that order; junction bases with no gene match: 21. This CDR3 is CASRPDPGLVYRSTDTQYF. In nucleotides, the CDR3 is TGTGCCAGTAGACCCGACCCTGGACTAGTATACAGGAGCACAGATACGCAGTATTTT.

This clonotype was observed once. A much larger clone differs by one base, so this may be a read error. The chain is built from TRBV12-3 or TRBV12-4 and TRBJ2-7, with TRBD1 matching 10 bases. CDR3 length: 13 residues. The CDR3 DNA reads TGTGCCAGCAGTTTATCGACAGGGGGCGAGCAGCACTTC. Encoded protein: CASSLSTGGEQHF.